This TCR beta chain was captured by sequencing in a study of T cell responses to AZD1222 COVID-19 vaccine. Assay: immunoSEQ multiplex PCR; the TCRdb copy retains only in-frame clones and omits some. The table has about 150,000 clones, roughly 89% seen once. V was clipped by 9 bases and J by 3 bases; unmatched bases: 3. Germline V gives CDR1 KGHDR, CDR2 SFDVKD. CDR3 size: 12 residues. The material sequenced was peripheral blood, taken 28 days after the second dose of the MenACWY control vaccine. The chain recombines TRBV24-1 with TRBJ2-7; TRBD1 matches at 8 bases. The clonotype originates from an adult who received the MenACWY meningococcal vaccine as a control. CDR3 loop: CATEDRGYEQYF. The CDR3 region has the DNA TGTGCCACCGAAGACAGGGGCTACGAGCAGTACTTC.